The T cell receptor (beta chain) under discussion was sequenced for a study of CD8+ T cells in alopecia areata. Trimming shortened V by 4 bases and J by 0 bases, and 11 bases separated the two germline ends. Germline CDR1 SGHRS, CDR2 YFSETQ. The CDR3 has 15 amino acids. Broader study findings: Possibly because of HLA-related factors, TCR sharing was less clear across patients than in mice.

A remark on this clone: Its cognate antigen is unknown.

Following extraction, RNA underwent reverse transcription to cDNA, which served as the sequencing template. Generated by immunoSEQ multiplex PCR, the TCRdb table keeps only in-frame clones and is missing some. This table has fewer than 250,000 clones, more than 30% appearing once. Treatment: oral pan-JAK inhibitor, 5-10 mg twice daily. This chain connects TRBV5-1 to TRBJ1-5; D remains ambiguous. The material sequenced was CD4+ T cells sorted from blood, taken between weeks 30 and 35, from a patient treated with tofacitinib. This TCR came from a human donor with alopecia areata. The CDR3 DNA sequence: TGCGCCAGCAGCGCTGATTGGGGTAGCAATCAGCCCCAGCATTTT. This encodes CASSADWGSNQPQHF.